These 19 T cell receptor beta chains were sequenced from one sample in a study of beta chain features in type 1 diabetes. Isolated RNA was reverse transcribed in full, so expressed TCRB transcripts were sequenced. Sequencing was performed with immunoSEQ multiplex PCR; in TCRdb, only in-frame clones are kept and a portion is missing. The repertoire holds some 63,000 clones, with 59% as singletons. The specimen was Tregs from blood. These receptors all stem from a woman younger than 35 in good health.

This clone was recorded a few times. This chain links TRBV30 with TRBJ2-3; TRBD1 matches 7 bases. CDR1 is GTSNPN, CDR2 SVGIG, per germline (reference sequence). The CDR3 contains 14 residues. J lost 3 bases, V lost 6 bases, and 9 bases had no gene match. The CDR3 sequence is CACRTGVYTDTQYF. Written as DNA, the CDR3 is TGTGCCTGTCGTACAGGGGTATATACAGATACGCAGTATTTT.

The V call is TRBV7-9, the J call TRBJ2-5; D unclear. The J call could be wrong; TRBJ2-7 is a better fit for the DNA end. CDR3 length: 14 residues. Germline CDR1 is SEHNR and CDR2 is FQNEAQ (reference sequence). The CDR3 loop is CASSSDFWGYEQYF. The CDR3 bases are TGTGCCAGCAGCTCTGACTTCTGGGGCTACGAGCAGTACTTC.

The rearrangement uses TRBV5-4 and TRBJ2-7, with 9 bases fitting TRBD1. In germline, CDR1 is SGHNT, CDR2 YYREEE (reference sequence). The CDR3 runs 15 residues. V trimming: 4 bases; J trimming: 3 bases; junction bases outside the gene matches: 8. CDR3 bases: TGTGCCAGCAGCGCAGGGACAGGGCAGTTCTACGAGCAGTACTTC. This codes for CASSAGTGQFYEQYF.

CDR3 nucleotide sequence: TGCGCCAGCAGCCTTCAGGTGGGCGGGTGGGACTCCTACGAGCAGTACTTC. Protein product: CASSLQVGGWDSYEQYF. V gene TRBV4-1 combines with J gene TRBJ2-7, with D maybe TRBD2 (5 bases). The CDR3 has 17 amino acids. V was pared by 4 bases and J by 0 bases, with 19 bases between. In germline, CDR1 is MGHRA, CDR2 YSYEKL.

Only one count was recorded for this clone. The CDR3 DNA reads TGCGCCAGCAGCTCCGGGACAGGGGGCAATCAGCCCCAGCATTTT. Translation gives CASSSGTGGNQPQHF. The gene calls are TRBV5-1 and TRBJ1-5, with 10 bases lining up with TRBD1. The CDR3 sequence is 15 residues long. Trimming at V came to 3 bases and at J to 2 bases, leaving 2 bases not matched to a gene. Germline V gene lookup returns CDR1 SGHRS and CDR2 YFSETQ.

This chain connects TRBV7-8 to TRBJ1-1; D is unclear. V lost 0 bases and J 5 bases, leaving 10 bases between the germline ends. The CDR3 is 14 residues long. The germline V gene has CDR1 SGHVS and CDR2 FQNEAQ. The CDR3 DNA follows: TGTGCCAGCAGCTTAGCCAGGTTCCAGACTGAAGCTTTCTTT. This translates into CASSLARFQTEAFF. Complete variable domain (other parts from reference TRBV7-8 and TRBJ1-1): GAGVSQSPRYKVAKRGQDVALRCDPISGHVSLFWYQQALGQGPEFLTYFQNEAQLDKSGLPSDRFFAERPEGSVSTLKIQRTQQEDSAVYLCASSLARFQTEAFFGQGTRLTVV.

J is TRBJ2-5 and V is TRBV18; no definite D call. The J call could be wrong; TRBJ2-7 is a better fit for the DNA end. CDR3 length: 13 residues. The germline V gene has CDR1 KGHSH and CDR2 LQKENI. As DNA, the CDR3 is TGTGCCAGCGGAACAGTAAACTCCTACGAGCAGTACTTC. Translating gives CASGTVNSYEQYF.

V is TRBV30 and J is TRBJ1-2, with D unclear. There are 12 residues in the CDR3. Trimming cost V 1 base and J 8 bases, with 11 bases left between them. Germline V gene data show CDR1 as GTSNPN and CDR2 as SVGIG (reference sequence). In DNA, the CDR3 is TGTGCCTGGAGTGAAGGAGCACGCGGCTACACCTTC. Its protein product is CAWSEGARGYTF.

This chain's CDR3 is CASRLAPGGTDTQYF. The CDR3 nucleotides read TGTGCAAGTCGCTTAGCACCGGGGGGGACAGATACGCAGTATTTT. This chain connects TRBV12-2 to TRBJ2-3; the table gives TRBD2 as D, unverified against the DNA. TRBV12-2 is reported as a pseudogene. There are 15 residues in the CDR3.

The CDR3 spells CAVKPGGSTDTQYF. CDR3 in DNA: TGTGCCGTAAAACCAGGGGGGAGCACAGATACGCAGTATTTT. The chain joins TRBV10-3 to TRBJ2-3, with TRBD1 as a possible D gene (7 bases). This CDR3 is built from 14 residues. Germline V gives CDR1 ENHRY, CDR2 SYGVKD. Trimming pared 11 bases from V and 0 bases from J, leaving 15 bases between.

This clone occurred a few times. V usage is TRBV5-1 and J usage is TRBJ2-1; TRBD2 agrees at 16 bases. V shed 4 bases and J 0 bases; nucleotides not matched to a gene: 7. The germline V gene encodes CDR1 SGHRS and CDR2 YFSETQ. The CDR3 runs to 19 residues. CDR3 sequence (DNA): TGCGCCAGCAGCCATCCGGGACTAGCGGGAGGGAGCTCCTACAATGAGCAGTTCTTC. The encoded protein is CASSHPGLAGGSSYNEQFF. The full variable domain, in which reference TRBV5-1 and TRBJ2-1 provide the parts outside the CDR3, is KAGVTQTPRYLIKTRGQQVTLSCSPISGHRSVSWYQQTPGQGLQFLFEYFSETQRNKGNFPGRFSGRQFSNSRSEMNVSTLELGDSALYLCASSHPGLAGGSSYNEQFFGPGTRLTVL.

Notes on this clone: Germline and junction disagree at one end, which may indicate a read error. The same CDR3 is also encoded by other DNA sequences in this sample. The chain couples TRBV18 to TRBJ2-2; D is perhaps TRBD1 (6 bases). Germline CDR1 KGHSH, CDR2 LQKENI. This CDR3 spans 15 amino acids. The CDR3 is CASSPLGQSTGELFF. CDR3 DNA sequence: TGTGCCAGCTCACCACTGGGACAAAGCACCGGGGAACTGTTTTTT.

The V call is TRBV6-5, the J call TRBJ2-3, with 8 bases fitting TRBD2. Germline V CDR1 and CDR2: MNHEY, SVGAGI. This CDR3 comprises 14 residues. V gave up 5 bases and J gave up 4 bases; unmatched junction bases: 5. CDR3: CASSIGGAPDTQYF. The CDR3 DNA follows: TGTGCCAGCAGTATCGGGGGGGCCCCAGATACGCAGTATTTT.

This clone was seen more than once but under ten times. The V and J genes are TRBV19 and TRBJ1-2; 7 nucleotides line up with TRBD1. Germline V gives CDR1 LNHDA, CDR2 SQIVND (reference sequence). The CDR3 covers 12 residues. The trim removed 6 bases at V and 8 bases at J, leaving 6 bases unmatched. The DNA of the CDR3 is TGTGCCAGTAGCACCGGGACAGAAGGCTACACCTTC. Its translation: CASSTGTEGYTF.

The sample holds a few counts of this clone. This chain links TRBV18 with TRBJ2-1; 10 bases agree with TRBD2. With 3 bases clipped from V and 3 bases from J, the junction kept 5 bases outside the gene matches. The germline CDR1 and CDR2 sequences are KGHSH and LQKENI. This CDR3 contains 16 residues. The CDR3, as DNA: TGTGCCAGCTCACCGTACCTAGCGGGAGACTACAATGAGCAGTTCTTC. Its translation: CASSPYLAGDYNEQFF.

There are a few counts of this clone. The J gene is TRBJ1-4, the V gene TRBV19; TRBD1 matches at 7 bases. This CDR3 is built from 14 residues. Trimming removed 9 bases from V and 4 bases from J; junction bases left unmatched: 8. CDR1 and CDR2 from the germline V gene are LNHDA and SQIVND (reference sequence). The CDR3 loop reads CASLTPGGNEKLFF. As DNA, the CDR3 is TGTGCCAGCCTCACCCCAGGGGGTAATGAAAAACTGTTTTTT.

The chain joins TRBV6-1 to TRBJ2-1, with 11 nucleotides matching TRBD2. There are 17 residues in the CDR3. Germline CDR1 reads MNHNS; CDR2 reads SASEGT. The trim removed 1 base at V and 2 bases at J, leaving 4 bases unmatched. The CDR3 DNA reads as TGTGCCAGCAGTGAAGTCCTAGCGGGAGGTCCCTACAATGAGCAGTTCTTC. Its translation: CASSEVLAGGPYNEQFF.

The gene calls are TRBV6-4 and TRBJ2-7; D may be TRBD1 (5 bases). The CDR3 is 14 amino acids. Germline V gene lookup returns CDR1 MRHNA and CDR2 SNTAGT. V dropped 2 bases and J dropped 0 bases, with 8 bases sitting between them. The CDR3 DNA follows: TGTGCCAGCAGTGACCACAGGAGCTCCTACGAGCAGTACTTC. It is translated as CASSDHRSSYEQYF.

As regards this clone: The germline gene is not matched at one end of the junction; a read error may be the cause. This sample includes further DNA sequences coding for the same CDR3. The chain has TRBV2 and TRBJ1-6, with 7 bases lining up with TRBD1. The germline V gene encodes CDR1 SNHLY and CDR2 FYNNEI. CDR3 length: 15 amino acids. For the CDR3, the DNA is TGTGCCAGCAGTGAAGTGGGACAGTATAATTCCCCCCTCCACTTT. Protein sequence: CASSEVGQYNSPLHF.